A selection of T cell receptor beta chains follows, all from one sample in a study of pediatric ulcerative colitis. TCRdb keeps only in-frame clones here, not all; method: immunoSEQ multiplex PCR. The table has about 40,000 clones, 75% seen once. The sequenced sample was gut tissue. The receptors stem from a boy aged 5-17 years with severe ulcerative colitis. CDR3s include the opening cysteine and the closing phenylalanine or tryptophan. D genes are given only for firm matches. The size of a clone is reported for some rows only, either as once, few or many, or as a class for expanded clones.

D gene | J gene | clone size | CDR3 length | V gene | CDR3 DNA | CDR3 protein
. | TRBJ2-2 | . | 15 | TRBV15 | TGTGCCACCAGCAGAGAGGCAGGGGTTTCCGGGGAGCTGTTTTTT | CATSREAGVSGELFF
. | TRBJ1-4 | once | 14 | TRBV6-5 | TGTGCCAGCAGTTACGATACCCGAGTTGAAAAACTGTTTTTT | CASSYDTRVEKLFF
. | TRBJ2-1 | . | 16 | TRBV18 | TGTGCCAGCTCACCACCGCAGGACACGATATACAATGAGCAGTTCTTC | CASSPPQDTIYNEQFF
. | TRBJ1-1 | . | 14 | TRBV28 | TGTGCCAGCAGTTTACGTTTTGGGGGCACTGAAGCTTTCTTT | CASSLRFGGTEAFF
. | TRBJ1-5 | . | 15 | TRBV7-9 | TGTGCCAGCAGCCCTGGGACGGTAAAAGATCAGCCCCAGCATTTT | CASSPGTVKDQPQHF
. | TRBJ1-1 | medium-sized | 14 | TRBV6-5 | TGTGCCACCAGGAATCCTAACAGGAACACTGAAGCTTTCTTT | CATRNPNRNTEAFF
TRBD1 | TRBJ2-7 | medium-sized | 13 | TRBV2 | TGTGCCAGCAGAGGACAGGGAAGTTACGAGCAGTACTTC | CASRGQGSYEQYF
. | TRBJ2-1 | . | 17 | TRBV5-1 | TGCGCCAGCAGCCCAAAACCAGTGGGGGGCAGCTACAATGAGCAGTTCTTC | CASSPKPVGGSYNEQFF
TRBD1 | TRBJ1-6 | . | 18 | TRBV2 | TGTGCCAGCAGCGTCGACAGGGGACTTCTTTCCTATAATTCACCCCTCCACTTT | CASSVDRGLLSYNSPLHF
. | TRBJ1-5 | . | 14 | TRBV6-6 | TGTGCCAGCAGTTACTCCGGTGGGGGTCAGCCCCAGCATTTT | CASSYSGGGQPQHF
TRBD2 | TRBJ2-1 | . | 14 | TRBV7-3 | TGTGCCAGCAGCTTAAGGGGACTAGATAATGAGCAGTTCTTC | CASSLRGLDNEQFF
. | TRBJ2-2 | . | 15 | TRBV5-1 | TGCGCCAGCAGCAGGGGATCGTCGAGGACCGGGGAGCTGTTTTTT | CASSRGSSRTGELFF
. | TRBJ2-7 | few | 15 | TRBV9 | TGTGCCAGCAGCGTATTCAGCGACAACTCCTACGAGCAGTACTTC | CASSVFSDNSYEQYF
TRBD2 | TRBJ2-3 | . | 15 | TRBV6-6 | TGTGCCAGCACCGGTAGTGGGGGGGTGCGAGATACGCAGTATTTT | CASTGSGGVRDTQYF
TRBD1 | TRBJ2-2 | . | 15 | TRBV18 | TGTGCCAGCTCAAGGGACAGACTAAACCCCGGGGAGCTGTTTTTT | CASSRDRLNPGELFF
. | TRBJ2-1 | . | 13 | TRBV6-6 | TGTGCCAGCAGTTACTACCGGGACGATGAGCAGTTCTTC | CASSYYRDDEQFF
. | TRBJ1-2 | . | 11 | TRBV29-1 | TGCAGCGGAACAGAAAACTATGGCTACACCTTC | CSGTENYGYTF
. | TRBJ2-7 | few | 13 | TRBV2 | TGTGCCAGTGGCGGCTCCGCCGGATACGAGCAGTACTTC | CASGGSAGYEQYF
TRBD1 | TRBJ2-7 | . | 14 | TRBV28 | TGTGCCAGCACCCATGACAGGGGGTTCGACGAGCAGTACTTC | CASTHDRGFDEQYF
. | TRBJ1-6 | . | 15 | TRBV19 | TGTGCCAGCCGGGGGGAAGAAGAGGGTAATTCACCCCTCCACTTT | CASRGEEEGNSPLHF
TRBD1 | TRBJ1-2 | . | 13 | TRBV10-2 | TGCGCCAGCAGCCGCAGGGGGAGCTATGGCTACACCTTC | CASSRRGSYGYTF
. | TRBJ1-4 | . | 16 | TRBV11-2 | TGTGCCAGCAGCCCCAGACCGACTGCGGCGAATGAAAAACTGTTTTTT | CASSPRPTAANEKLFF
. | TRBJ2-7 | . | 16 | TRBV25-1 | TGTGCCAGCAGTGGAACAGGACCTTGGGGGACCTACGAGCAGTACTTC | CASSGTGPWGTYEQYF
. | TRBJ2-3 | . | 14 | TRBV5-1 | TGCGCCAGCAGCGGGATGAGGGGCACAGATACGCAGTATTTT | CASSGMRGTDTQYF
TRBD2 | TRBJ2-3 | . | 14 | TRBV4-1 | TGCGCCAGCAGCAGGGAGGGGATAGCAGATACGCAGTATTTT | CASSREGIADTQYF
. | TRBJ2-3 | . | 14 | TRBV6-1 | TGTGCCAGTAAAGCGGCCCTTTACACAGATACGCAGTATTTT | CASKAALYTDTQYF
. | TRBJ2-1 | . | 15 | TRBV7-2 | TGTGCCAGCAGAACGGGCCCCGTACTAAACAATGAGCAGTTCTTC | CASRTGPVLNNEQFF
. | TRBJ1-1 | once | 12 | TRBV5-1 | TGCGCCAGCAGCTTGGACCCCCCCCCAGCTTTCTTT | CASSLDPPPAFF
TRBD2 | TRBJ2-1 | . | 14 | TRBV10-3 | TGTGCCATCAGTGAGTCGGGACTAGACAATGAGCAGTTCTTC | CAISESGLDNEQFF
. | TRBJ1-5 | . | 15 | TRBV6-5 | TGTGCCAGCAGTCCCTCCGGGTCTCAAAATCAGCCCCAGCATTTT | CASSPSGSQNQPQHF
TRBD1 | TRBJ2-2 | once | 15 | TRBV5-1 | TGCGCCAGCAGCCCGCGACAGGGGGCAACCGGGGAGCTGTTTTTT | CASSPRQGATGELFF
. | TRBJ2-1 | . | 11 | TRBV2 | TGTGCCAGCAGTGACGGAGGTGAGCAGTTCTTC | CASSDGGEQFF
. | TRBJ2-2 | . | 14 | TRBV6-1 | TGTGCCAGCCATCGCAGGGGGGACACCGGGGAGCTGTTTTTT | CASHRRGDTGELFF
. | TRBJ2-2 | . | 12 | TRBV6-5 | TGTGCCAGCAGTTACTTCCCCGGGGAGCTGTTTTTT | CASSYFPGELFF
TRBD1 | TRBJ2-2 | . | 16 | TRBV7-7 | TGTGCCAGCAGCTCTCGAAAGGGGGCGGGCACCGGGGAGCTGTTTTTT | CASSSRKGAGTGELFF
. | TRBJ1-3 | . | 17 | TRBV13 | TGTGCCAGCAGCTTAAAGGGTCTGGGGGCGTATGGAAACACCATATATTTT | CASSLKGLGAYGNTIYF
. | TRBJ1-6 | . | 15 | TRBV28 | TGTGCCAGCAGGCCAAGTTACGGGTATAATTCACCCCTCCACTTT | CASRPSYGYNSPLHF
. | TRBJ2-5 | . | 13 | TRBV5-4 | TGTGCCAGCAGCTTGCCCTCCCAAGAGACCCAGTACTTC | CASSLPSQETQYF
. | TRBJ1-5 | . | 12 | TRBV19 | TGTGCCAGTAATTACAGGCGCCAGCCCCAGCATTTT | CASNYRRQPQHF
. | TRBJ1-5 | . | 15 | TRBV9 | TGTGCCAGCAGCGAAGGATATCTTAGCAATCAGCCCCAGCATTTT | CASSEGYLSNQPQHF
. | TRBJ1-2 | . | 14 | TRBV2 | TGTGCCAGCAGTTATCAGGGTACTAACTATGGCTACACCTTC | CASSYQGTNYGYTF
TRBD1 | TRBJ2-7 | few | 16 | TRBV23-1 | TGCGCCAGCAGAGCCTGGGGGACAGGGGGTATCTACGAGCAGTACTTC | CASRAWGTGGIYEQYF
. | TRBJ2-2 | . | 16 | TRBV5-1 | TGCGCCAGCAGCTTGGCCGGCGCAGGGTCCACCGGGGAGCTGTTTTTT | CASSLAGAGSTGELFF
. | TRBJ1-6 | . | 14 | TRBV10-2 | TGCGCCAGCAGGACTACGGGATTTGGTTCACCCCTCCACTTT | CASRTTGFGSPLHF
TRBD1 | TRBJ2-5 | . | 18 | TRBV5-6 | TGTGCCAGCAGCTTGGTGGCAGGGGGAACGCTGGGGATAGGGACCCAGTACTTC | CASSLVAGGTLGIGTQYF
. | TRBJ2-3 | . | 15 | TRBV2 | TGTGCCAGCAGTGAATGGGGGGGCCCCACAGATACGCAGTATTTT | CASSEWGGPTDTQYF
. | TRBJ1-5 | . | 14 | TRBV2 | TGTGCCAGCACTCTAACAGGGTACAATCAGCCCCAGCATTTT | CASTLTGYNQPQHF
TRBD1 | TRBJ2-3 | few | 13 | TRBV15 | TGTGCCACCAGCAGAGAACAGGGGGATACGCAGTATTTT | CATSREQGDTQYF
. | TRBJ1-1 | . | 13 | TRBV6-1 | TGTGCCAGCAGTGTAACACAGGGCACTGAAGCTTTCTTT | CASSVTQGTEAFF
TRBD1 | TRBJ2-1 | . | 16 | TRBV6-5 | TGTGCCAGCAGTTATCGACAGGGATCAAGTTACAATGAGCAGTTCTTC | CASSYRQGSSYNEQFF
TRBD2 | TRBJ2-3 | . | 19 | TRBV9 | TGTGCCAGCAGCGGGAGGGGTAGCGGGGTGAAAGCGAACACAGATACGCAGTATTTT | CASSGRGSGVKANTDTQYF